Listed below are T cell receptor beta chains from one sample, sequenced in a study of cytomegalovirus exposure and HLA in healthy donors. Clones were sequenced by immunoSEQ multiplex PCR, and TCRdb holds only the in-frame ones, with some missing. Altogether 190,000 or so clones are present, 80% being singletons, with the ten largest covering about 0.63%. Sequenced sample: PBMCs. The source of these receptors is a boy younger than 18 in good health and CMV-seronegative. Each CDR3 is given with its conserved first and last residue. Fields, in order: CDR3 protein, CDR3 DNA, V gene, clone size, J gene, CDR3 length, D gene. A D gene is named only where the DNA matches it firmly. Clone size is not always given. Where it is, it says once, few, many or a class for expanded clones.

CASNGRGVNEQFF	TGTGCCAGCAATGGGAGGGGCGTCAATGAGCAGTTCTTC	TRBV2	.	TRBJ2-1	13	TRBD2
CASTPRGGAAETQYF	TGTGCCAGCACCCCCCGGGGGGGCGCTGCGGAGACCCAGTACTTC	TRBV11-2	.	TRBJ2-5	15	TRBD2
CASSYSFRDTEAFF	TGTGCCAGCAGTTACTCGTTCCGGGACACTGAAGCTTTCTTT	TRBV6-5	.	TRBJ1-1	14	.
CSVEVGGRSTEAFF	TGCAGCGTTGAAGTCGGGGGGAGAAGCACTGAAGCTTTCTTT	TRBV29-1	.	TRBJ1-1	14	.
CAWTGLYTEAFF	TGTGCCTGGACAGGGCTGTACACTGAAGCTTTCTTT	TRBV30	few	TRBJ1-1	12	.
CASSAPGQGANEQYF	TGTGCCAGCAGTGCTCCGGGACAGGGGGCGAACGAGCAGTACTTC	TRBV25-1	.	TRBJ2-7	15	TRBD1
CASSLVGQGAYEQYF	TGTGCCAGCAGCTTGGTTGGCCAGGGCGCCTACGAGCAGTACTTC	TRBV5-6	.	TRBJ2-7	15	.
CASSQALWTAPSTDTQYF	TGCGCCAGCAGCCAAGCCCTCTGGACTGCCCCTAGCACAGATACGCAGTATTTT	TRBV4-1	.	TRBJ2-3	18	.
CASNPAPLTVYGYTF	TGTGCCAGTAATCCCGCCCCCTTGACAGTCTATGGCTACACCTTC	TRBV19	.	TRBJ1-2	15	.
CASSLGITGSDTQYF	TGTGCCAGCAGCTTAGGAATAACAGGGTCAGATACGCAGTATTTT	TRBV11-2	few	TRBJ2-3	15	.
CSVSGDRLRTQYF	TGTAGCGTTTCTGGGGATCGACTAAGGACCCAGTACTTC	TRBV29-1	.	TRBJ2-5	13	.
CASSMAGVKADTQYF	TGTGCCAGTAGTATGGCGGGAGTAAAGGCAGATACGCAGTATTTT	TRBV19	.	TRBJ2-3	15	TRBD2
CASSIGEGRGANVLTF	TGTGCCAGTAGTATAGGCGAGGGCCGTGGGGCCAACGTCCTGACTTTC	TRBV19	medium-sized	TRBJ2-6	16	.
CASSPDGTGFHEQYF	TGTGCCAGCAGCCCCGACGGGACAGGGTTCCACGAGCAGTACTTC	TRBV7-6	.	TRBJ2-7	15	TRBD1
CASSGQGTGNTEAFF	TGTGCCAGCAGCGGCCAAGGGACAGGAAACACTGAAGCTTTCTTT	TRBV9	.	TRBJ1-1	15	TRBD1
CASSLGGATNEKLFF	TGTGCCAGCAGCTTGGGTGGGGCTACTAATGAAAAACTGTTTTTT	TRBV5-6	.	TRBJ1-4	15	.
CSAPSGQSTDTQYF	TGCAGCGCCCCTTCCGGACAGAGCACAGATACGCAGTATTTT	TRBV29-1	once	TRBJ2-3	14	.
CASSGAGGRSLSNGYTF	TGTGCCAGCAGTGGGGCGGGGGGTCGGTCGCTTTCAAATGGCTACACCTTC	TRBV2	.	TRBJ1-2	17	.
CASRRVTGTDTEAFF	TGTGCCAGCAGACGAGTAACAGGGACGGACACTGAAGCTTTCTTT	TRBV2	.	TRBJ1-1	15	.
CASSNIRETQYF	TGTGCCAGTAGTAATATCCGGGAGACCCAGTACTTC	TRBV19	.	TRBJ2-5	12	.
CASSLVSGGRYEQYF	TGTGCCAGCAGTTTAGTGAGCGGGGGACGCTACGAGCAGTACTTC	TRBV28	.	TRBJ2-7	15	TRBD2
CASSIGGLLTGELFF	TGTGCCAGTAGTATTGGGGGACTCTTAACCGGGGAGCTGTTTTTT	TRBV19	.	TRBJ2-2	15	.
CATSRDQFRTGRNLGELYEQYF	TGTGCCACCAGCAGAGATCAATTCAGGACAGGCCGGAACTTAGGAGAGCTCTACGAGCAGTACTTC	TRBV15	.	TRBJ2-7	22	TRBD1
CASSVGRHEQYF	TGTGCCAGTAGTGTGGGCCGGCACGAGCAGTACTTC	TRBV19	.	TRBJ2-7	12	.
CASSPTVNTEAFF	TGTGCCAGTAGTCCCACAGTGAACACTGAAGCTTTCTTT	TRBV19	once	TRBJ1-1	13	.
CASSVRGTNEKLFF	TGTGCCAGCAGCGTTAGGGGAACTAATGAAAAACTGTTTTTT	TRBV7-9	.	TRBJ1-4	14	.
CASSDSPSGSTGELFF	TGTGCCAGCAGTGACTCGCCTAGCGGGAGCACCGGGGAGCTGTTTTTT	TRBV6-4	few	TRBJ2-2	16	TRBD2
CASSLFLGPYEQYF	TGTGCCAGCAGCTTATTTCTGGGCCCCTACGAGCAGTACTTC	TRBV11-3	once	TRBJ2-7	14	.
CASSLDRGPGDQETQYF	TGTGCCAGCAGCTTAGACAGGGGGCCTGGGGACCAAGAGACCCAGTACTTC	TRBV11-2	once	TRBJ2-5	17	TRBD1
CASSRGRGGSNYGYTF	TGCGCCAGCAGCCGAGGCAGAGGGGGTTCTAACTATGGCTACACCTTC	TRBV4-1	once	TRBJ1-2	16	.
CASSLGTSGTTYEQYF	TGTGCCAGCAGCCTCGGGACTAGCGGGACTACCTACGAGCAGTACTTC	TRBV7-2	.	TRBJ2-7	16	TRBD2
CASSLGLMNTEAFF	TGTGCCAGCAGCTTGGGCCTAATGAACACTGAAGCTTTCTTT	TRBV5-4	few	TRBJ1-1	14	.
CASSLAAGAYNEQFF	TGTGCCAGCAGCTTAGCCGCGGGGGCCTACAATGAGCAGTTCTTC	TRBV7-6	.	TRBJ2-1	15	TRBD2
CASSMIRDSNQPQHF	TGTGCCAGTAGTATGATCAGGGATAGCAATCAGCCCCAGCATTTT	TRBV19	.	TRBJ1-5	15	.
CASSVRTGRDIQYF	TGTGCCAGCTCAGTTCGGACAGGGAGGGACATTCAGTACTTC	TRBV18	.	TRBJ2-4	14	.
CASRLRGPTYEQYF	TGTGCCAGCAGGCTCAGGGGTCCAACCTACGAGCAGTACTTC	TRBV27	.	TRBJ2-7	14	.
CASSYSITGDNYGYTF	TGTGCCAGCAGTTACTCGATTACAGGGGATAACTATGGCTACACCTTC	TRBV6-5	.	TRBJ1-2	16	TRBD1
CASSLGLSGNTIYF	TGTGCCAGCAGCTTGGGCCTCTCTGGAAACACCATATATTTT	TRBV7-9	.	TRBJ1-3	14	.
CASSLASGGGVNNEQFF	TGTGCCAGCAGCTTAGCTTCAGGGGGCGGAGTAAACAATGAGCAGTTCTTC	TRBV11-3	.	TRBJ2-1	17	TRBD1
CASSMAGRRVDGYTF	TGTGCCAGCAGCATGGCAGGGCGCAGGGTGGATGGCTACACCTTC	TRBV6-5	once	TRBJ1-2	15	.
CASSQSSGSYNEQFF	TGTGCCAGCAGTCAATCTAGCGGGAGCTACAATGAGCAGTTCTTC	TRBV2	.	TRBJ2-1	15	TRBD2
CASSRTVPNTEAFF	TGTGCCAGCAGTCGTACGGTGCCGAACACTGAAGCTTTCTTT	TRBV6-1	few	TRBJ1-1	14	.
CASSVGQGLGNTIYF	TGTGCCAGCAGCGTAGGACAGGGCCTTGGAAACACCATATATTTT	TRBV9	.	TRBJ1-3	15	TRBD1
CASSLMGQGNEQFF	TGTGCCAGCAGCTTAATGGGACAGGGTAATGAGCAGTTCTTC	TRBV7-3	.	TRBJ2-1	14	TRBD1
CASSLDWGQESYGYTF	TGCGCCAGCAGCTTGGATTGGGGACAGGAAAGCTATGGCTACACCTTC	TRBV5-1	.	TRBJ1-2	16	TRBD1
CASRLGLFNEQFF	TGTGCCAGCAGGCTGGGACTATTCAATGAGCAGTTCTTC	TRBV6-5	.	TRBJ2-1	13	TRBD2
CASSETFQGANQPQHF	TGTGCCAGCAGTGAAACTTTTCAGGGGGCCAATCAGCCCCAGCATTTT	TRBV6-1	.	TRBJ1-5	16	TRBD1
CASSPSYYGYTF	TGTGCCAGCAGCCCCAGTTACTATGGCTACACCTTC	TRBV7-9	.	TRBJ1-2	12	.
CASTGFTYEQYF	TGTGCCAGCACGGGGTTCACCTACGAGCAGTACTTC	TRBV6-5	.	TRBJ2-7	12	.
CASRSFPGQGYLANEKLFF	TGTGCCAGCAGATCCTTTCCGGGACAGGGCTATTTGGCTAATGAAAAACTGTTTTTT	TRBV27	.	TRBJ1-4	19	TRBD1
CASSLERGQVADTQYF	TGTGCCAGCAGCTTGGAAAGGGGACAGGTGGCAGATACGCAGTATTTT	TRBV5-8	.	TRBJ2-3	16	TRBD1
CASTPIGTSVGEQFF	TGTGCCAGTACCCCTATCGGGACTAGCGTGGGAGAGCAGTTCTTC	TRBV19	once	TRBJ2-1	15	TRBD2
CASSLQAGVAEQYF	TGTGCCAGCAGCTTACAAGCGGGAGTCGCCGAGCAGTACTTC	TRBV7-3	few	TRBJ2-7	14	TRBD2